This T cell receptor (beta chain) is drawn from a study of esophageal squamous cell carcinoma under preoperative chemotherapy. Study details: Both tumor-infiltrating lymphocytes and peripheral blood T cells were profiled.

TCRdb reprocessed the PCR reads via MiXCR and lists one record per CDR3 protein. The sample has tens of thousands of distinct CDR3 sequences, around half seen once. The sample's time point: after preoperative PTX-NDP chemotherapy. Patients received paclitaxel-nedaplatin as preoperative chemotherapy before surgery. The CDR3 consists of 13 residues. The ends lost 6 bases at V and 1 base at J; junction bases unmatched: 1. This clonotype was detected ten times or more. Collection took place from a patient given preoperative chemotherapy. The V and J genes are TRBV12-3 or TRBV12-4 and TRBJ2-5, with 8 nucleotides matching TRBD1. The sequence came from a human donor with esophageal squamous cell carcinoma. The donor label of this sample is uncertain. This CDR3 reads CASRGTGQETQYF. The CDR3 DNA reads TGTGCCAGCAGAGGGACAGGCCAAGAGACCCAGTACTTC.